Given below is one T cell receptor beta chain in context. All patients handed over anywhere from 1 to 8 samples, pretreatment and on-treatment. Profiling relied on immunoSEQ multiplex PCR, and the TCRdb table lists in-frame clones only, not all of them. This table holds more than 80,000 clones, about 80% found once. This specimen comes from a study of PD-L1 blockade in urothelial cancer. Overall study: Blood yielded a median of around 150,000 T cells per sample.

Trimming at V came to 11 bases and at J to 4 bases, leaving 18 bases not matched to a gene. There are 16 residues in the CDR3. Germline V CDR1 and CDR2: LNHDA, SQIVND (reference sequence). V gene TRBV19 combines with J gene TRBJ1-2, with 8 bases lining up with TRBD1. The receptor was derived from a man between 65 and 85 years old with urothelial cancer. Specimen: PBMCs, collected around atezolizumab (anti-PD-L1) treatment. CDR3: CASSGTGRQGGYGYTF. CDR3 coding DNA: TGTGCCTCCTCCGGGACAGGACGCCAGGGGGGCTATGGCTACACCTTC.